This TCR beta chain was retrieved from a study of blood T cell repertoires in COVID-19. In the study overall: Donors in the United States, Italy and Spain gave samples during acute or convalescent COVID-19.

The CDR3 length is 14 residues. Trimming took 0 bases from V and 4 from J, leaving 8 bases between them. Germline V gene lookup returns CDR1 SGHVS and CDR2 FNYEAQ. Original data processing: The assay estimated nucleated cells by amplifying reference gene primers. Some clones are missing from TCRdb's copy, which holds only in-frame ones; the method was immunoSEQ multiplex PCR. For V, J and clone size, that table is used; D and trimming come from the DNA. The data show around 200,000 clones, approximately 85% seen once. Sequenced input: PBMCs or T cells enriched from blood (not recorded which). The TCR originated in a man aged 35-49 years with acute COVID-19. This chain joins TRBV7-6 and TRBJ2-3; D is undetermined. The chain's CDR3 is CASSLAWSADTQYF. CDR3 nucleotides: TGTGCCAGCAGCTTAGCGTGGAGCGCAGATACGCAGTATTTT.